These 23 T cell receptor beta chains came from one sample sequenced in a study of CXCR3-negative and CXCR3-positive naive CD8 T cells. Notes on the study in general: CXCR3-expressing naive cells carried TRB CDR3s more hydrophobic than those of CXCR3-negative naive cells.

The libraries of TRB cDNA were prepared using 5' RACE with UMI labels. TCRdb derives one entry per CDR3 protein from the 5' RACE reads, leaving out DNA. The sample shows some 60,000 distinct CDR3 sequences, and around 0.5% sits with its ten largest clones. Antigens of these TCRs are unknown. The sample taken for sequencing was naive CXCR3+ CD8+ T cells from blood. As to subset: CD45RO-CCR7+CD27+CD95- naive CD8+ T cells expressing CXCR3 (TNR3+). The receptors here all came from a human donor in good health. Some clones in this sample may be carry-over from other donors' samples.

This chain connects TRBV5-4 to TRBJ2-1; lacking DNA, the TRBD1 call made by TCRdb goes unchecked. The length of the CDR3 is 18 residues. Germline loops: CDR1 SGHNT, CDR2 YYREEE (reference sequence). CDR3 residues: CASSLLFRQGERNNEQFF.

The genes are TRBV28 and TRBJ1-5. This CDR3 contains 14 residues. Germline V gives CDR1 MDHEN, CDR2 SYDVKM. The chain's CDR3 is CASSFRGGKGPQHF.

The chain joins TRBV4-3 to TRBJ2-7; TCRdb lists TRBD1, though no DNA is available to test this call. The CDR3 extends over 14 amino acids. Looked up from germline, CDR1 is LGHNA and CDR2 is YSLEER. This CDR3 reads CASSQDPGQFEQYF.

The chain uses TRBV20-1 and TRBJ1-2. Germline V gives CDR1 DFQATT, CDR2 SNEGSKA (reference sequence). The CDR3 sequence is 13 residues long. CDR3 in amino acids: CSARDLRVYGYTF.

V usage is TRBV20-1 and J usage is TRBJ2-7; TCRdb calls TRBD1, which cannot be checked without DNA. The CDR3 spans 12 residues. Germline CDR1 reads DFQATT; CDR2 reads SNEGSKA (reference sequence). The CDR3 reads CSAHDRVYEQYF.

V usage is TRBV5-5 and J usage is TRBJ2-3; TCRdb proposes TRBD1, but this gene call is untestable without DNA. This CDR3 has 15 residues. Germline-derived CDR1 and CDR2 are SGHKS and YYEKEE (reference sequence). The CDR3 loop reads CASPGWGARTDTQYF.

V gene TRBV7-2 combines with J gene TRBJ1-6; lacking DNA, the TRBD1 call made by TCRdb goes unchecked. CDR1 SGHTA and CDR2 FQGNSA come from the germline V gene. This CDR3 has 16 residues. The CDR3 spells CASSYGIHSYNSPLHF.

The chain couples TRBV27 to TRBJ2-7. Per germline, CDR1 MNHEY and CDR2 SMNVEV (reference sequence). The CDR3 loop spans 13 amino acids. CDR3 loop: CASSYDRYFEQYF.

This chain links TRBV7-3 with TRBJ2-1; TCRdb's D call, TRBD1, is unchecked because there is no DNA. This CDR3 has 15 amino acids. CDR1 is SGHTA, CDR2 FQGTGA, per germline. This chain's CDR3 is CASSLITGMANEQFF.

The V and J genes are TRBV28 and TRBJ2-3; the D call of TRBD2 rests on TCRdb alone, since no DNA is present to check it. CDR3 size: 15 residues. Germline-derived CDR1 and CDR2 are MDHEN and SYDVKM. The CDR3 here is CASSPSGGATDTQYF.

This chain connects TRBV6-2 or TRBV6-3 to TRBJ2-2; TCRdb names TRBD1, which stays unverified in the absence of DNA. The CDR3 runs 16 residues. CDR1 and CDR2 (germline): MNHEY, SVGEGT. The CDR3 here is CASSYSTGILTGELFF.

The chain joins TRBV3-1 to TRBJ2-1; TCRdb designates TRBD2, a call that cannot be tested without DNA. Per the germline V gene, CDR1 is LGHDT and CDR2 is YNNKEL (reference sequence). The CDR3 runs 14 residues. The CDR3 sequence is CASSAGTSVYEQFF.

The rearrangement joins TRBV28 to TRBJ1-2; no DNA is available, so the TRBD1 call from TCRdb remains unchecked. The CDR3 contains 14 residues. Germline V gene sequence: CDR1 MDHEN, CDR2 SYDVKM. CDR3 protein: CASSPPGANYGYTF.

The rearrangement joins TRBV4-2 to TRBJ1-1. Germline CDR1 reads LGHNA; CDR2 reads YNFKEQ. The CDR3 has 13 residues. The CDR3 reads CASSQPIDGETFF.

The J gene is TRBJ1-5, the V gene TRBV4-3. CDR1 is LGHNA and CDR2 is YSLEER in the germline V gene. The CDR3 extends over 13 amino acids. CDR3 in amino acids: CASSQDYGGPQHF.

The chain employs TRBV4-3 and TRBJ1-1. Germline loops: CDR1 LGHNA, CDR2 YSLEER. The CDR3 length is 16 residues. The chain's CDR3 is CASSQDRTTRNTEAFF.

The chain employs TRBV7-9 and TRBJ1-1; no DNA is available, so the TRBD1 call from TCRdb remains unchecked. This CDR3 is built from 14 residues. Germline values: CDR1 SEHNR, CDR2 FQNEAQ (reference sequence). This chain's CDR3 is CASSPRQGSTEAFF.

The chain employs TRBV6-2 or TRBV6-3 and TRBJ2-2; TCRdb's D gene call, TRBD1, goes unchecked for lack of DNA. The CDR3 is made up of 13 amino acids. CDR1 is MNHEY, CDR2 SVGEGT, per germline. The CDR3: CASSYGGAGELFF.

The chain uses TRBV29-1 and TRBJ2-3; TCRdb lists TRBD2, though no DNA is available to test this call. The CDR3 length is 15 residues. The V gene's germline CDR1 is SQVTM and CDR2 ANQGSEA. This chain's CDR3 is CSVPPRESSTDTQYF.

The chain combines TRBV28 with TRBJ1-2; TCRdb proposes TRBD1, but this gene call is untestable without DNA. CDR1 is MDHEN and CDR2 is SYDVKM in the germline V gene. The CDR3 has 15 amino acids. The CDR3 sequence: CASRYWDSSSYGYTF.

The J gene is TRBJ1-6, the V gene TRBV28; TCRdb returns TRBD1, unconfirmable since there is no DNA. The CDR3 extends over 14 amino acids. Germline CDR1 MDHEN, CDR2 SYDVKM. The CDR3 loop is CASSLRQSNSPLHF.

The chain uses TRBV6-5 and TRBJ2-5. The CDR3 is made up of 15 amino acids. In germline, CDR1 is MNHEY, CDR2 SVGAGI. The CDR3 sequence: CASSSQGFPQETQYF.

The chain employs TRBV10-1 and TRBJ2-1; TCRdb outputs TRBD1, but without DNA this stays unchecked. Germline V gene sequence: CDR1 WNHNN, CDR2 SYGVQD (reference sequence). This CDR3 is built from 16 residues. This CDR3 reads CASSGWGASSYNEQFF.